The 30 T cell receptor beta chains in this list originate from one sample, sequenced in a study of CD8 T cells in Susac syndrome. After extraction with the RNeasy kit, roughly 0.5 to 1 ug of the RNA was reverse transcribed using random hexamers. TCRdb reprocessed the immunoSEQ multiplex PCR reads via MiXCR and lists one record per CDR3 protein. Of roughly 140,000 distinct CDR3 sequences in the sample, approximately 96% are singletons; the top ten hold roughly 0.08%. Sequenced input: CD4+ T cells from PBMCs. These receptors were collected from a human donor with Susac syndrome.

This clonotype came up once. This chain joins TRBV12-3 or TRBV12-4 and TRBJ1-5; maybe TRBD1 (5 bases). This CDR3 is built from 12 residues. The ends were cut back, 8 bases at V and 5 bases at J, with 10 bases in the middle. The CDR3 sequence: CASQGQDQPQHF. The DNA for the CDR3 is TGTGCCAGCCAGGGTCAGGATCAGCCCCAGCATTTT.

The V gene is TRBV21-1, the J gene TRBJ2-2; TRBD2, the D gene given by the table, was not confirmed from the DNA. TRBV21-1 is a recognized pseudogene. This CDR3 is built from 12 residues. In nucleotides, the CDR3 is TGTGCCGACGGGACTCACACCGGGGAGCTGTTTTTT. This translates into CADGTHTGELFF.

The chain recombines TRBV19 with TRBJ2-7; D is perhaps TRBD1 (6 bases). Germline V CDR1 and CDR2: LNHDA, SQIVND (reference sequence). V lost 5 bases to trimming and J lost 7 bases, with 18 bases between them. The CDR3 sequence is 14 residues long. CDR3 DNA sequence: TGTGCCAGTAGTTTGGTGGGGGCCACAGGGGAGCAGTACTTC. Encoded protein: CASSLVGATGEQYF.

This clonotype was seen just once. The V call is TRBV5-6, the J call TRBJ2-3; 11 nucleotides match TRBD2. V lost 7 bases and J lost 2; bases outside the gene matches: 12. CDR1 SGHDT and CDR2 YYEEEE come from the germline V gene. The CDR3 is 17 residues long. CDR3 loop: CASRTLTSGRVTDTQYF. The CDR3, as DNA: TGTGCCAGCCGAACCCTTACTAGCGGGAGAGTCACAGATACGCAGTATTTT.

This chain joins TRBV6-6 and TRBJ1-1; tentatively, D is TRBD1 (5 bases). V lost 5 bases, J lost 1 base, and 17 bases lay in between. The length of the CDR3 is 16 residues. Germline CDR1 and CDR2: MNHNY and SVGAGI (reference sequence). The CDR3 loop reads CASSHPGSGPNTEAFF. DNA for the CDR3: TGTGCCAGCAGTCACCCGGGTTCGGGGCCGAACACTGAAGCTTTCTTT.

The chain carries TRBV7-9 and TRBJ1-2; 7 bases align to TRBD1. Trimming took 3 bases from V and 4 from J; bases not matched to a gene: 5. The CDR3 is 14 amino acids. Germline V CDR1 and CDR2: SEHNR, FQNEAQ (reference sequence). The CDR3 region is CASSFEQGSYGYTF. CDR3 coding DNA: TGTGCCAGCAGCTTCGAACAGGGGTCCTATGGCTACACCTTC.

This chain joins TRBV29-1 and TRBJ2-3; no reliable D call. V was trimmed by 7 bases and J by 6 bases, leaving 8 bases between them. The V gene's germline CDR1 is SQVTM and CDR2 ANQGSEA. The CDR3 consists of 10 residues. As DNA, the CDR3 is TGCAGCGCCGGAGTCGATACGCAGTATTTT. Encoded protein: CSAGVDTQYF.

The J gene is TRBJ2-7, the V gene TRBV6-6; D is possibly TRBD2 (6 bases). V shed 3 bases and J shed 2 bases, with 14 bases lying between them. The CDR3 length is 15 residues. The V gene's germline CDR1 is MNHNY and CDR2 SVGAGI (reference sequence). CDR3 DNA sequence: TGTGCCAGCAGTTATCACTCCCGACTAGCCTACGAGCAGTACTTC. Translating it yields CASSYHSRLAYEQYF.

The genes are TRBV7-8 and TRBJ1-1, with D hard to call. This CDR3 has 13 amino acids. CDR1 SGHVS and CDR2 FQNEAQ come from the germline V gene. Trimming took off 5 bases at V and 3 bases at J, with 10 bases between the two ends. The CDR3 nucleotides are TGTGCCAGCAGCGCTAGCCTATACACTGAAGCTTTCTTT. It is translated as CASSASLYTEAFF.

This sequence joins TRBV7-2 and TRBJ2-7, with TRBD1 matching over 7 bases. Trimming took 6 bases from V and 2 from J; bases not matched to a gene: 13. The CDR3 has 16 residues. Germline CDR1 and CDR2: SGHTA and FQGNSA. In DNA, the CDR3 is TGTGCCAGCAGTCTTAGAGAGGGGACAGCTGCCTACGAGCAGTACTTC. Its protein is CASSLREGTAAYEQYF.

The J gene is TRBJ1-2, the V gene TRBV6-1; D gene unclear. Trimming pared 8 bases from V and 8 bases from J, leaving 9 bases between. Per the germline V gene, CDR1 is MNHNS and CDR2 is SASEGT. There are 10 residues in the CDR3. The CDR3 sequence: CASGVSGYTF. The CDR3 bases are TGTGCCAGCGGTGTATCCGGCTACACCTTC.

The rearrangement links TRBV28 to TRBJ2-1, with 11 bases that match TRBD2. Looked up from germline, CDR1 is MDHEN and CDR2 is SYDVKM. This CDR3 has 12 amino acids. V shed 6 bases, J shed 13 bases, and the junction held 5 bases outside the gene matches. The CDR3 loop reads CASRLAGASQFF. CDR3 sequence (DNA): TGTGCCAGCAGACTAGCGGGAGCCTCACAGTTCTTC.

The genes are TRBV11-2 and TRBJ2-1; D is undetermined. Per the germline V gene, CDR1 is SGHAT and CDR2 is FQNNGV. V shed 2 bases and J shed 10 bases, with 18 bases lying between them. The CDR3 totals 15 residues. Here the CDR3 DNA reads TGTGCCAGCAGCTTACCACTTAGCCCGCCTTTGGAGCAGTTCTTC. It specifies CASSLPLSPPLEQFF.

In this sample, this clonotype turned up once. The CDR3 DNA reads TGTGCCAGCACTTCGTCGGGGGGTGGGCAAGAGACCCAGTACTTC. Amino acid sequence: CASTSSGGGQETQYF. J is TRBJ2-5 and V is TRBV28; 7 nucleotides match TRBD2. Trimming cost V 7 bases and J 2 bases; bases outside gene matches: 10. Germline loops: CDR1 MDHEN, CDR2 SYDVKM. The CDR3 is made up of 15 amino acids.

The sample holds a few counts of this clonotype. The chain employs TRBV29-1 and TRBJ2-2; 8 bases map to TRBD2. Germline CDR1 reads SQVTM; CDR2 reads ANQGSEA. With 4 bases clipped from V and 3 bases from J, the junction kept 4 bases outside the gene matches. The CDR3 totals 14 residues. CDR3 region: CSVGGTSYTGELFF. The CDR3 DNA is TGCAGCGTTGGTGGGACTAGTTACACCGGGGAGCTGTTTTTT.

V gene TRBV11-2 combines with J gene TRBJ2-7, with 9 bases lining up with TRBD1. CDR1 is SGHAT and CDR2 is FQNNGV in the germline V gene. CDR3 length equals 15 residues. J lost 4 bases, V lost 7 bases, and 11 bases had no gene match. The CDR3, as DNA: TGTGCCAGCAAAGGTCTACAGGGGGCCGTTTACGAGCAGTACTTC. Protein sequence: CASKGLQGAVYEQYF.

The J gene is TRBJ2-4, the V gene TRBV4-2; D is possibly TRBD1 (6 bases). The CDR3 has 15 amino acids. Trimming took off 0 bases at V and 9 bases at J, with 15 bases between the two ends. Per the germline V gene, CDR1 is LGHNA and CDR2 is YNFKEQ. CDR3: CASSQDLQGIGIQYF. As DNA, the CDR3 is TGTGCCAGCAGCCAAGATCTACAGGGTATAGGCATTCAGTACTTC.

V and J are TRBV29-1 and TRBJ1-1; TRBD1 might be the D (5 bases). Looked up from germline, CDR1 is SQVTM and CDR2 is ANQGSEA. V lost 4 bases and J lost 3, with 9 bases in between. The CDR3 is 12 amino acids. CDR3 nucleotide sequence: TGCAGCGTTGCCCAGGGTGACACTGAAGCTTTCTTT. Translated, it gives CSVAQGDTEAFF.

This rearrangement joins TRBV20-1 to TRBJ2-1; 7 nucleotides match TRBD2. The J segment lost 5 bases and the V segment lost 0 bases, leaving 7 bases of the junction unmatched. The CDR3 is made up of 15 amino acids. Germline assignment: CDR1 DFQATT and CDR2 SNEGSKA (reference sequence). DNA for the CDR3: TGCAGTGCTAGAGATCCGGGGGGTCATAACAATGAGCAGTTCTTC. Amino acid sequence: CSARDPGGHNNEQFF.

This chain links TRBV9 with TRBJ2-1, with TRBD2 identical over 9 bases. The V and J ends lost 3 bases and 3 bases, in that order; junction bases with no gene match: 7. Germline CDR1 is SGDLS and CDR2 is YYNGEE. The CDR3 sequence is 16 residues long. CDR3 nucleotides: TGTGCCAGCAGCGCTCTTGGAGCGGGAGGCTACAATGAGCAGTTCTTC. Translation: CASSALGAGGYNEQFF.

The rearrangement uses TRBV20-1 and TRBJ2-7; maybe TRBD2 (5 bases). This CDR3 has 12 amino acids. V was cut by 7 bases and J by 7 bases, with 17 bases left in between. Germline V gives CDR1 DFQATT, CDR2 SNEGSKA (reference sequence). CDR3 bases: TGCAGTGTGCCAGCGGCCCGGCCGGAGCAGTACTTC. This codes for CSVPAARPEQYF.

The chain couples TRBV20-1 to TRBJ2-7; TRBD1 might be the D (5 bases). There are 14 residues in the CDR3. CDR1 is DFQATT and CDR2 is SNEGSKA in the germline V gene (reference sequence). Trimming removed 1 base at V and 5 bases at J, with 15 bases between. CDR3 sequence: CSARVAGNFNEQYF. The CDR3, as DNA: TGCAGTGCTAGAGTTGCAGGGAATTTCAACGAGCAGTACTTC.

V is TRBV9 and J is TRBJ1-2; D call uncertain. The CDR3 totals 14 residues. From germline, CDR1 is SGDLS and CDR2 YYNGEE. With 3 bases removed from V and 7 bases from J, the gap between germline ends came to 16 bases. The CDR3 loop is CASSAQDAAAGYTF. The CDR3 region has the DNA TGTGCCAGCAGCGCCCAAGACGCAGCCGCTGGCTACACCTTC.

V usage is TRBV7-6 and J usage is TRBJ2-5, with 12 bases lining up with TRBD2. V dropped 5 bases and J dropped 14; count of bases not matched to a gene: 9. The CDR3 consists of 13 residues. Germline V CDR1 and CDR2: SGHVS, FNYEAQ. CDR3 DNA: TGTGCCAGCAGCCAGCTGACTAGCGGGGGACCTTACTTC. The encoded protein is CASSQLTSGGPYF.

J is TRBJ2-3 and V is TRBV2; 7 bases line up with TRBD1. V lost 6 bases to trimming and J lost 4 bases; unmatched junction nucleotides: 10. The CDR3 length is 15 residues. Germline CDR1 is SNHLY and CDR2 is FYNNEI. Here the CDR3 DNA reads TGTGCCAGCAGCACCCTTGACAGGGCCCCAGATACGCAGTATTTT. Translated: CASSTLDRAPDTQYF.

The rearrangement joins TRBV19 to TRBJ1-2; TRBD1 agrees at 7 bases. CDR3 length: 19 residues. Germline V gene data show CDR1 as LNHDA and CDR2 as SQIVND (reference sequence). V gave up 4 bases and J gave up 5 bases; unmatched junction bases: 22. The CDR3 protein is CASSTQLGTAGTVGYGYTF. Written as DNA, the CDR3 is TGTGCCAGTAGTACCCAACTCGGGACAGCCGGGACGGTGGGGTATGGCTACACCTTC.

V is TRBV6-4 and J is TRBJ2-1; a possible D gene is TRBD2 (6 bases). Germline CDR1 is MRHNA and CDR2 is SNTAGT. This CDR3 has 14 amino acids. Trimming cost V 0 bases and J 8 bases, with 11 bases left between them. CDR3 amino acids: CASSDSSPSDEQFF. For the CDR3, the DNA is TGTGCCAGCAGTGACTCGAGCCCTAGCGATGAGCAGTTCTTC.

The genes are TRBV6-2 or TRBV6-3 and TRBJ2-7, with a tentative D call TRBD1 (6 bases). V lost 7 bases and J 4 bases, leaving 20 bases between the germline ends. The germline V gene encodes CDR1 MNHEY and CDR2 SVGEGT. The CDR3 has 15 residues. CDR3 sequence: CASKNEGDNHYEQYF. CDR3 nucleotide sequence: TGTGCCAGCAAAAACGAGGGGGACAATCATTACGAGCAGTACTTC.

The chain links TRBV14 to TRBJ1-5; D is unresolved. This CDR3 comprises 15 residues. V was shortened by 0 bases and J by 2 bases, with 8 bases between the two germline ends. CDR1 and CDR2 from the germline V gene are SGHDN and FVKESK. The CDR3 spells CASSQEGFRNQPQHF. The CDR3 DNA reads TGTGCCAGCAGCCAAGAGGGGTTTCGCAATCAGCCCCAGCATTTT.

The chain has TRBV7-3 and TRBJ2-7; possible D gene TRBD2, 6 bases. The germline V gene encodes CDR1 SGHTA and CDR2 FQGTGA. The CDR3 sequence is 15 residues long. V lost 6 bases to trimming and J lost 4 bases, with 19 bases between them. The CDR3 bases are TGTGCCAGCAGTCCCTCCCCCGGGGACTCTTACGAGCAGTACTTC. This gives the protein CASSPSPGDSYEQYF.